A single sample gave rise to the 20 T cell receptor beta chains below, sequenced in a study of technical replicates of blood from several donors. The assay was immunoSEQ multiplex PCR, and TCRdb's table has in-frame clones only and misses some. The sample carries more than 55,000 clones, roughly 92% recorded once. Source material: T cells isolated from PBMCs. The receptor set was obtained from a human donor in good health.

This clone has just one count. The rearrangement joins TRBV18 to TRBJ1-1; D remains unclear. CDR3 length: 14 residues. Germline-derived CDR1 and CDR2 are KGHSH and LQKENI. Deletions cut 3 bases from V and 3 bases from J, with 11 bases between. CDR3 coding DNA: TGTGCCAGCTCACCTGGCCAGCGGGACACTGAAGCTTTCTTT. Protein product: CASSPGQRDTEAFF.

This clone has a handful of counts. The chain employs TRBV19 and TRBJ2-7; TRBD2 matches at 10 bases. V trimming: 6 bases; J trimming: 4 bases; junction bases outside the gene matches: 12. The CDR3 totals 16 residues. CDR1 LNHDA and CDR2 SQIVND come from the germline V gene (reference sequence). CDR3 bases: TGTGCCAGTAGCCTCAATGTACCTAGCGGGAGTTACGAGCAGTACTTC. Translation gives CASSLNVPSGSYEQYF.

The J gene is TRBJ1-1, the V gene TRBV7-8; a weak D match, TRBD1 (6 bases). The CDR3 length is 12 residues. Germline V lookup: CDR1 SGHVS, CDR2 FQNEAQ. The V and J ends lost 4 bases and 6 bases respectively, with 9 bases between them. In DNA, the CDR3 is TGTGCCAGCAGCTCAGGGGCGGCTGAAGCTTTCTTT. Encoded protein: CASSSGAAEAFF.

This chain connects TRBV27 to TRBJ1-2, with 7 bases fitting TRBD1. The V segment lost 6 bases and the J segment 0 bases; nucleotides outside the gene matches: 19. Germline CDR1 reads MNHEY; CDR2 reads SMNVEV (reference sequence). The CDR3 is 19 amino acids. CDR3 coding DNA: TGTGCCAGCAGAGGGGGCGGGCCGGAGAGGGGCAGAGCTAACTATGGCTACACCTTC. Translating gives CASRGGGPERGRANYGYTF.

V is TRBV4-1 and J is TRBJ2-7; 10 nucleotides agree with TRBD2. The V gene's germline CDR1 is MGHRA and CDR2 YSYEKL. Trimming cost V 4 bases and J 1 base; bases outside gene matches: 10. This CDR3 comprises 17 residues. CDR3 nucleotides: TGCGCCAGCAGCCCGCTCCTAGCGGGAGTAGGGTCCTACGAGCAGTACTTC. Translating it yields CASSPLLAGVGSYEQYF.

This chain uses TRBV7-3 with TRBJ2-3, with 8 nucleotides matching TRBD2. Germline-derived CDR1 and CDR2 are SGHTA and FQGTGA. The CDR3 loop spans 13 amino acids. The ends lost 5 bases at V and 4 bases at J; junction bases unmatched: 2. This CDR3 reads CASSRGGPDTQYF. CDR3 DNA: TGTGCCAGCAGCCGGGGGGGACCAGATACGCAGTATTTT.

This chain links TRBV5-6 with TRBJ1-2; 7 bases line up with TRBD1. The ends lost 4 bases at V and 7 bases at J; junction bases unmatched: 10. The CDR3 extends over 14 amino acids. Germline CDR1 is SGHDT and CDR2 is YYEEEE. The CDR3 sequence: CASSIVTQGLGYTF. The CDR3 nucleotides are TGTGCCAGCAGCATAGTAACACAGGGGCTTGGCTACACCTTC.

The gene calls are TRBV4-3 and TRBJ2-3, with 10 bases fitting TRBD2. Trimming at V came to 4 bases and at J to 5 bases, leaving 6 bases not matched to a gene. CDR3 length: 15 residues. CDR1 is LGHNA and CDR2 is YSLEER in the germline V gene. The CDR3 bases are TGCGCCAGCAGCCGGAGAGCGGGAGGGATAGATACGCAGTATTTT. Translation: CASSRRAGGIDTQYF.

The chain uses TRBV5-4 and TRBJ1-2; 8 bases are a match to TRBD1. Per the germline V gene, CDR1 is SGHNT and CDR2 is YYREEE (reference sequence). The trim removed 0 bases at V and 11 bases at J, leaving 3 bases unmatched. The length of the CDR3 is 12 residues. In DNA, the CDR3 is TGTGCCAGCAGCTTGGGGCAGGGGGCTTACACCTTC. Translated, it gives CASSLGQGAYTF.

This CDR3 reads CASSRSIGTGGDTGELFF. In DNA form, the CDR3 reads TGCGCCAGCAGCCGATCAATTGGGACAGGGGGCGACACCGGGGAGCTGTTTTTT. This rearrangement joins TRBV4-3 to TRBJ2-2; TRBD1 agrees at 12 bases. From germline, CDR1 is LGHNA and CDR2 YSLEER. V lost 4 bases to trimming and J lost 3 bases; unmatched junction nucleotides: 9. This CDR3 is 18 amino acids long.

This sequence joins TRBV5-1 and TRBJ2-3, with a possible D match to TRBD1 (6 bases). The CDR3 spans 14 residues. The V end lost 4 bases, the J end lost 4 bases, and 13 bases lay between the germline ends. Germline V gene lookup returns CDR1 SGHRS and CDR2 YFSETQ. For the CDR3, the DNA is TGCGCCAGCAGCCTGGGACATAACGCAGATACGCAGTATTTT. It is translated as CASSLGHNADTQYF. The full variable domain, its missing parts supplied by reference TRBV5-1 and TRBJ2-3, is KAGVTQTPRYLIKTRGQQVTLSCSPISGHRSVSWYQQTPGQGLQFLFEYFSETQRNKGNFPGRFSGRQFSNSRSEMNVSTLELGDSALYLCASSLGHNADTQYFGPGTRLTVL.

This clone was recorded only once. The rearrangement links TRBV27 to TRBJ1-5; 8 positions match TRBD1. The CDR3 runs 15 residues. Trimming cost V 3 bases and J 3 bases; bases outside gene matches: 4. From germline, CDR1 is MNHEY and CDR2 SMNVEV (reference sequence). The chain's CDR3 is CASSFMTGANQPQHF. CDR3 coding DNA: TGTGCCAGCAGTTTCATGACAGGGGCCAATCAGCCCCAGCATTTT.

This chain's CDR3 is CASTVSGRGNEQFF. CDR3 nucleotide sequence: TGTGCCAGCACCGTTAGCGGACGAGGAAATGAGCAGTTCTTC. The chain uses TRBV11-3 and TRBJ2-1, with D possibly TRBD2 on 6 matching bases. Germline V gene lookup returns CDR1 SGHNT and CDR2 YENEEA. This CDR3 spans 14 amino acids. V lost 7 bases to trimming and J lost 7 bases, with 17 bases between them.

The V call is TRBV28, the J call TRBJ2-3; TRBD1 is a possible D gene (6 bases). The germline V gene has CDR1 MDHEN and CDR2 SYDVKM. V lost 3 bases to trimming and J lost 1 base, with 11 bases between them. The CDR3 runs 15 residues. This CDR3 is CASSFPGVGTDTQYF. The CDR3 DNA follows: TGTGCCAGCAGTTTTCCAGGGGTAGGCACAGATACGCAGTATTTT.

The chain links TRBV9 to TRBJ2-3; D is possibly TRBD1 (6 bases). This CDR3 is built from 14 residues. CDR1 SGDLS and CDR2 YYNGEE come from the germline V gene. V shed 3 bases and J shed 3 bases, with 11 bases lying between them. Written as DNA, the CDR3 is TGTGCCAGCAGCGCGGGGACACTAACAGATACGCAGTATTTT. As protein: CASSAGTLTDTQYF. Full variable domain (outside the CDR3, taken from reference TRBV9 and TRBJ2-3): DSGVTQTPKHLITATGQRVTLRCSPRSGDLSVYWYQQSLDQGLQFLIQYYNGEERAKGNILERFSAQQFPDLHSELNLSSLELGDSALYFCASSAGTLTDTQYFGPGTRLTVL.

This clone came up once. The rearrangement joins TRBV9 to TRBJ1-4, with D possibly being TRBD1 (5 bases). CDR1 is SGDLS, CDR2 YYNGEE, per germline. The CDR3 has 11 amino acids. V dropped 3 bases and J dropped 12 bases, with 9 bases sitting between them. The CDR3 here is CASSAGVQLFF. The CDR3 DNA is TGTGCCAGCAGCGCGGGGGTACAACTGTTTTTT. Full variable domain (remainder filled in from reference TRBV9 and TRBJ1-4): DSGVTQTPKHLITATGQRVTLRCSPRSGDLSVYWYQQSLDQGLQFLIQYYNGEERAKGNILERFSAQQFPDLHSELNLSSLELGDSALYFCASSAGVQLFFGSGTQLSVL.

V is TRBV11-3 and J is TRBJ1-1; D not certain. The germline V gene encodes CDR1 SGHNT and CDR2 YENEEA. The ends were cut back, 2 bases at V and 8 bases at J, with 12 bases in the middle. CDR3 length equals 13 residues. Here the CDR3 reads CASSLSRTGEAFF. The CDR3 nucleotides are TGTGCCAGCAGCTTATCTCGGACGGGGGAAGCTTTCTTT.

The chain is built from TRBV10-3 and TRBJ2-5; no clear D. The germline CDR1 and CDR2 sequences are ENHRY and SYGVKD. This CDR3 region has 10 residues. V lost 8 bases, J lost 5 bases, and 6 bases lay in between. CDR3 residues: CAIGQETQYF. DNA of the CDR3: TGTGCCATCGGGCAGGAGACCCAGTACTTC.

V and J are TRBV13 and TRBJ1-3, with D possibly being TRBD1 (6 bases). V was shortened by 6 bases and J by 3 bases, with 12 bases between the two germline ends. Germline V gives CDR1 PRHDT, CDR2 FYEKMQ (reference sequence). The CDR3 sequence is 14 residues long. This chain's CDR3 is CASRTTGSGNTIYF. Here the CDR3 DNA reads TGTGCCAGCAGGACTACAGGGAGTGGAAACACCATATATTTT.

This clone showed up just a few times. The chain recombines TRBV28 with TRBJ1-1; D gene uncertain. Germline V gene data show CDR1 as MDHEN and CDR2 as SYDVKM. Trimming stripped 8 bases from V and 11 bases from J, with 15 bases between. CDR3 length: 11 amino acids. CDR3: CASLAGTGAFF. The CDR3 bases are TGTGCCAGCCTTGCGGGCACGGGGGCTTTCTTT. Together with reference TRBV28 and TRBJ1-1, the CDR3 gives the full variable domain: DVKVTQSSRYLVKRTGEKVFLECVQDMDHENMFWYRQDPGLGLRLIYFSYDVKMKEKGDIPEGYSVSREKKERFSLILESASTNQTSMYLCASLAGTGAFFGQGTRLTVV.